The TCR beta chain described here comes from a study of T cells in Graves' hyperthyroidism and ophthalmopathy. Amplification targeted TCR beta CDR3 regions from RNA transcripts. Primed by the HTBI set, a first-round RT-PCR was run on the TCR CDR3. TCRdb reprocessed the multiplex PCR reads with MiXCR, giving one entry per CDR3 protein. Of over 500,000 distinct CDR3 sequences listed, approximately 15% are singletons. Unmatched junction bases numbered 7, after V lost 7 bases and J lost 5 bases. The CDR3 has 13 amino acids. Germline loops: CDR1 DFQATT, CDR2 SNEGSKA (reference sequence). Graves' hyperthyroidism was deemed stable absent ophthalmopathy progression within 18 months. Participants, patients aged 18 to 65, had newly diagnosed hyperthyroidism with a duration under 2 months.

The sequenced sample consisted of blood. This TCR derives from a woman aged 40 to 55 with Graves' hyperthyroidism. The J gene is TRBJ1-5, the V gene TRBV20-1; 8 bases are a match to TRBD1. This chain's CDR3 is CSVHDRGDQPQHF. Here the CDR3 DNA reads TGCAGTGTTCATGACAGGGGTGATCAGCCCCAGCATTTT.